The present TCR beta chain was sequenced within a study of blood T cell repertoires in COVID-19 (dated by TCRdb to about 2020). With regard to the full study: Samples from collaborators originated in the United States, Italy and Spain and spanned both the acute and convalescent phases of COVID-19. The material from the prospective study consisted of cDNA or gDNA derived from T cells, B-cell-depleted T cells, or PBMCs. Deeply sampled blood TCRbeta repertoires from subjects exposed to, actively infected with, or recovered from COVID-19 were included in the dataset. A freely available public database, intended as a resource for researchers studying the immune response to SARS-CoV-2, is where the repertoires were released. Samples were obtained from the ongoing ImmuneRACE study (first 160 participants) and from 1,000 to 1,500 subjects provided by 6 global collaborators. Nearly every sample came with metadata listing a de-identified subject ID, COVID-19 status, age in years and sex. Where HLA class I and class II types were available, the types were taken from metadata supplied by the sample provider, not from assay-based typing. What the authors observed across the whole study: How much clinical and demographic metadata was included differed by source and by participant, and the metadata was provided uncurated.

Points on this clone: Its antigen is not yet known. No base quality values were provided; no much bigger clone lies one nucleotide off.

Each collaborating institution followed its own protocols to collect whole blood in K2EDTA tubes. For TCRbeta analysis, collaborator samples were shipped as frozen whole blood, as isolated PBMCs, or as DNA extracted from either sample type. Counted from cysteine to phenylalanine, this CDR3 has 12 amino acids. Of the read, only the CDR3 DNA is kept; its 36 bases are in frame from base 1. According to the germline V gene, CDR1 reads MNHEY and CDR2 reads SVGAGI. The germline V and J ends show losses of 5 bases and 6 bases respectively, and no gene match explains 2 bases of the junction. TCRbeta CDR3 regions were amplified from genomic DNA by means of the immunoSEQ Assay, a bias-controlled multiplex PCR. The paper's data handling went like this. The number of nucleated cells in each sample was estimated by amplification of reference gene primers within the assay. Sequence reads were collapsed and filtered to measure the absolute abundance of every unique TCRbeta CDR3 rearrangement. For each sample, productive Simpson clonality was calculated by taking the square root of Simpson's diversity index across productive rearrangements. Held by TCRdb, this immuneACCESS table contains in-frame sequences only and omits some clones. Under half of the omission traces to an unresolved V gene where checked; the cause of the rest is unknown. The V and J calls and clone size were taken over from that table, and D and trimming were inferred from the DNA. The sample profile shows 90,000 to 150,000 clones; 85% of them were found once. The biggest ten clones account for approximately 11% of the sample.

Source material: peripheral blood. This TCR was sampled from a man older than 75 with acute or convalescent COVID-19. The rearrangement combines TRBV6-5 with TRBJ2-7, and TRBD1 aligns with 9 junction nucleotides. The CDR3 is CASSPTGGEQYF. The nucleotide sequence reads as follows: TGTGCCAGCAGTCCGACAGGGGGCGAGCAGTACTTC.